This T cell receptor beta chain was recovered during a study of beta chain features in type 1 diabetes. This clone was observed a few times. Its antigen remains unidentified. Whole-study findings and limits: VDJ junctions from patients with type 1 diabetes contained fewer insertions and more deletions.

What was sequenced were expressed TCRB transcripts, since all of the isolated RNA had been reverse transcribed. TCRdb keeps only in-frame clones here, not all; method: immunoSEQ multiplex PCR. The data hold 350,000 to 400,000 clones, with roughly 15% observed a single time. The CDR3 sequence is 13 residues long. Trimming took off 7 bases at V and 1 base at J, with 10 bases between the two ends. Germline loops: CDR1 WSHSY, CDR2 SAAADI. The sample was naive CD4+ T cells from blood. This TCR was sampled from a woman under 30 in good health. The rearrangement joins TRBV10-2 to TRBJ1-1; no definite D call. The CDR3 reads CASKGAENTEAFF. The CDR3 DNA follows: TGCGCCAGCAAGGGAGCAGAGAACACTGAAGCTTTCTTT.